The 30 T cell receptor beta chains reported below all come from one sample, sequenced in a study of blood T cell repertoires in COVID-19. Data came from immunoSEQ multiplex PCR; TCRdb stores just in-frame clones and leaves some out. The top ten clones hold 10% to 13% of a sample with some 260,000 clones, over 80% of them seen once. The sequenced material came from peripheral blood. These TCRs come from a woman in her seventies with COVID-19, enrolled during active disease.

The V call is TRBV5-1, the J call TRBJ1-1, with D perhaps matching TRBD1 (5 bases). Germline values: CDR1 SGHRS, CDR2 YFSETQ. Between the trimmed V and J ends, which lost 0 bases and 5 bases, there was a span of 14 bases. This CDR3 has 15 residues. The CDR3 loop reads CASSLAGQGNTEAFF. For the CDR3, the DNA is TGCGCCAGCAGCTTGGCAGGCCAGGGAAATACTGAAGCTTTCTTT.

The chain carries TRBV2 and TRBJ1-2, with no clear D. The germline CDR1 and CDR2 sequences are SNHLY and FYNNEI. V lost 6 bases to trimming and J lost 4 bases, with 15 bases between them. The CDR3 has 14 amino acids. Here the CDR3 DNA reads TGTGCCAGCAGGACACTTTCCGATTTCTATGGCTACACCTTC. Amino acids: CASRTLSDFYGYTF. The variable domain in full, completed from reference TRBV2 and TRBJ1-2, reads EPEVTQTPSHQVTQMGQEVILRCVPISNHLYFYWYRQILGQKVEFLVSFYNNEISEKSEIFDDQFSVERPDGSNFTLKIRSTKLEDSAMYFCASRTLSDFYGYTFGSGTRLTVV.

This chain links TRBV11-2 with TRBJ1-4, with 7 bases fitting TRBD1. Germline values: CDR1 SGHAT, CDR2 FQNNGV. V shed 5 bases and J 8 bases; nucleotides not matched to a gene: 11. CDR3 size: 15 residues. CDR3 sequence reads: CASSRGRQGSEKLFF. CDR3 DNA: TGTGCCAGCAGCCGTGGTAGACAGGGCAGCGAAAAACTGTTTTTT.

V usage is TRBV28 and J usage is TRBJ1-2, with 8 positions matching TRBD1. CDR1 is MDHEN and CDR2 is SYDVKM in the germline V gene. Trimming took 6 bases from V and 2 from J; bases not matched to a gene: 8. This CDR3 comprises 15 residues. The CDR3 nucleotides are TGTGCCAGCAGACACGGACAGGGACTGAACTATGGCTACACCTTC. Its protein is CASRHGQGLNYGYTF.

This clone was detected only once. J is TRBJ2-1 and V is TRBV7-9; D is unclear. This CDR3 has 16 amino acids. The germline V gene encodes CDR1 SEHNR and CDR2 FQNEAQ (reference sequence). The V end was cut by 1 base, the J end by 2 bases, with 12 bases between. This CDR3 is CASSLGIGAPYNEQFF. The CDR3 DNA follows: TGTGCCAGCAGCTTAGGTATCGGAGCCCCCTACAATGAGCAGTTCTTC.

CDR3 DNA: TGTGCCTGGAGTGTCAACAGGGGACCCTACGAGCAGTACTTC. Protein sequence: CAWSVNRGPYEQYF. The rearrangement links TRBV30 to TRBJ2-7, with 7 bases lining up with TRBD1. Trimming took 0 bases from V and 2 from J; bases not matched to a gene: 4. The CDR3 extends over 14 amino acids. CDR1 GTSNPN and CDR2 SVGIG come from the germline V gene (reference sequence).

Only one count was recorded for this clone. The chain has TRBV12-5 and TRBJ2-1, with D perhaps matching TRBD1 (7 bases). Looked up from germline, CDR1 is LGHNT and CDR2 is FRNRAP. V lost 6 bases and J 3 bases, leaving 21 bases between the germline ends. This CDR3 region has 17 residues. CDR3 coding DNA: TGTGCTAGTGGGATGGCACAAGGAGGGACAGTCTACAATGAGCAGTTCTTC. Translation gives CASGMAQGGTVYNEQFF. Full variable domain (remainder filled in from reference TRBV12-5 and TRBJ2-1): DARVTQTPRHKVTEMGQEVTMRCQPILGHNTVFWYRQTMMQGLELLAYFRNRAPLDDSGMPKDRFSAEMPDATLATLKIQPSEPRDSAVYFCASGMAQGGTVYNEQFFGPGTRLTVL.

CDR3 sequence: CASSHLSGNYEQYF. CDR3 nucleotides: TGCGCCAGCAGCCATCTCAGCGGGAATTACGAGCAGTACTTC. V is TRBV4-1 and J is TRBJ2-7; 7 bases fit TRBD2. Germline loops: CDR1 MGHRA, CDR2 YSYEKL. V shed 3 bases, J shed 4 bases, and the junction held 6 bases outside the gene matches. The CDR3 consists of 14 residues.

Turning to this clone: Additional DNA sequences in this sample encode the identical CDR3. The chain joins TRBV12-3 or TRBV12-4 to TRBJ2-2; maybe TRBD1 (6 bases). Trimming cost V 5 bases and J 3 bases, with 7 bases left between them. This CDR3 spans 13 amino acids. In DNA form, the CDR3 reads TGTGCCAGCAGTACAGGGTACACCGGGGAGCTGTTTTTT. As protein: CASSTGYTGELFF.

The rearrangement uses TRBV2 and TRBJ1-2; no reliable D call. There are 14 residues in the CDR3. Germline values: CDR1 SNHLY, CDR2 FYNNEI. The V and J ends lost 4 bases and 3 bases respectively, with 12 bases between them. CDR3 sequence (DNA): TGTGCCAGCAGTGTGCTTCGGGGAGACTATGGCTACACCTTC. Residues: CASSVLRGDYGYTF.

The chain joins TRBV24-1 to TRBJ2-1, with 9 bases fitting TRBD2. The junction had 5 bases not matched to a gene; V was cut back by 3 bases and J by 9 bases. The CDR3 runs to 14 residues. Germline V CDR1 and CDR2: KGHDR, SFDVKD. The CDR3 DNA is TGTGCCACCAGTGATAGTAGCGGGAGACTTGAGCAGTTCTTC. As protein: CATSDSSGRLEQFF.

The rearrangement joins TRBV7-9 to TRBJ1-6; D unclear. Germline V gene data show CDR1 as SEHNR and CDR2 as FQNEAQ (reference sequence). The CDR3 extends over 16 amino acids. V was trimmed by 5 bases and J by 8 bases, leaving 19 bases between them. The CDR3 is CASSTTTGGLDSPLHF. The CDR3 nucleotides read TGTGCCAGCAGCACAACCACGGGAGGCCTGGATTCACCCCTCCACTTT.

J is TRBJ2-2 and V is TRBV7-2; 14 nucleotides match TRBD2. J lost 4 bases, V lost 5 bases, and 6 bases had no gene match. The V gene's germline CDR1 is SGHTA and CDR2 FQGNSA. The CDR3 consists of 17 residues. CDR3 loop: CASSRGLAGVGTGELFF. The CDR3 DNA reads as TGTGCCAGCAGCCGGGGACTAGCGGGAGTCGGCACCGGGGAGCTGTTTTTT.

V and J are TRBV9 and TRBJ2-2; 7 nucleotides match TRBD2. Trimming at V came to 1 base and at J to 2 bases, leaving 8 bases not matched to a gene. The CDR3 has 17 residues. Germline-derived CDR1 and CDR2 are SGDLS and YYNGEE. In DNA form, the CDR3 reads TGTGCCAGCAGCGTATTGTCTAGCGGAGCTAACACCGGGGAGCTGTTTTTT. This encodes CASSVLSSGANTGELFF.

The chain combines TRBV7-8 with TRBJ1-1; 7 nucleotides agree with TRBD1. CDR1 SGHVS and CDR2 FQNEAQ come from the germline V gene. The CDR3 is made up of 15 amino acids. Trimming took 5 bases from V and 0 from J; bases not matched to a gene: 6. The CDR3, as DNA: TGTGCCAGCAGCAGTATGACAGGGATGAACACTGAAGCTTTCTTT. Amino acid sequence: CASSSMTGMNTEAFF. Drawing the rest from reference TRBV7-8 and TRBJ1-1, the complete variable domain is GAGVSQSPRYKVAKRGQDVALRCDPISGHVSLFWYQQALGQGPEFLTYFQNEAQLDKSGLPSDRFFAERPEGSVSTLKIQRTQQEDSAVYLCASSSMTGMNTEAFFGQGTRLTVV.

V is TRBV7-2 and J is TRBJ2-3; TRBD2 is a possible D gene (6 bases). Germline V gives CDR1 SGHTA, CDR2 FQGNSA. The CDR3 is made up of 15 amino acids. V lost 2 bases to trimming and J lost 6 bases, with 15 bases between them. The CDR3 DNA reads TGTGCCAGCAGCTTAAGGCTAGGGGAGGCGGATACGCAGTATTTT. Residues: CASSLRLGEADTQYF.

The chain couples TRBV3-1 (or the pseudogene TRBV3-2) to TRBJ2-1, with TRBD1 as a possible D gene (6 bases). Germline lookup yields CDR1 LGHDT and CDR2 YNNKEL (reference sequence). CDR3 length: 15 residues. V dropped 3 bases and J dropped 7 bases, with 16 bases sitting between them. CDR3 in amino acids: CASSHGTSGWNEQFF. In DNA form, the CDR3 reads TGTGCCAGCAGCCATGGGACATCGGGATGGAATGAGCAGTTCTTC.

This sequence joins TRBV6-5 and TRBJ1-3; D call uncertain. Germline loops: CDR1 MNHEY, CDR2 SVGAGI. Trimming removed 2 bases at V and 0 bases at J, with 8 bases between. The CDR3 has 15 residues. The CDR3 sequence: CASSYAQSSGNTIYF. CDR3 nucleotides: TGTGCCAGCAGTTACGCACAGAGCTCTGGAAACACCATATATTTT.

This clone occurred once. The V call is TRBV6-4, the J call TRBJ2-5; 7 nucleotides line up with TRBD2. J was trimmed by 4 bases and V by 5 bases; bases with no gene match: 25. This CDR3 contains 20 residues. Germline CDR1 is MRHNA and CDR2 is SNTAGT. CDR3 in DNA: TGTGCCAGCAGTCCCACTCGAAGCCCTCCGGGAGGTAGGTTTGGAGAGACCCAGTACTTC. Protein product: CASSPTRSPPGGRFGETQYF.

The rearrangement uses TRBV15 and TRBJ2-5, with TRBD1 matching over 9 bases. Trimming took 4 bases from V and 3 from J; bases not matched to a gene: 9. CDR1 LNHNV and CDR2 YYDKDF come from the germline V gene (reference sequence). The CDR3 runs 16 residues. CDR3 region: CATSIEGTGNKETQYF. In DNA form, the CDR3 reads TGTGCCACCAGCATCGAAGGGACAGGGAATAAAGAGACCCAGTACTTC.

Turning to this clone: Other nucleotide sequences from this sample produce the same CDR3. The rearrangement uses TRBV7-3 and TRBJ2-1; 9 bases match TRBD1. J was trimmed by 1 base and V by 4 bases; bases with no gene match: 2. The germline CDR1 and CDR2 sequences are SGHTA and FQGTGA. CDR3 length: 15 residues. The CDR3 nucleotides are TGTGCCAGCAGCTCGGACAGGGGATCCTACAATGAGCAGTTCTTC. Its protein product is CASSSDRGSYNEQFF.

V usage is TRBV24-1 and J usage is TRBJ2-7; 9 bases agree with TRBD2. V shed 5 bases, J shed 5 bases, and the junction held 6 bases outside the gene matches. The CDR3 runs to 14 residues. Germline assignment: CDR1 KGHDR and CDR2 SFDVKD. In DNA form, the CDR3 reads TGTGCCACCAGTGGGCTAGCGGGAACTCACGAGCAGTACTTC. Translated: CATSGLAGTHEQYF.

This chain links TRBV7-2 with TRBJ2-7; 12 positions match TRBD2. The germline V gene has CDR1 SGHTA and CDR2 FQGNSA. J gave up 6 bases and V 1 base, and 1 base lay outside the gene matches. This CDR3 is built from 14 residues. The CDR3 DNA follows: TGTGCCAGCAGCTTAGAACTAGCGGGAGGCGAGCAGTACTTC. It translates to CASSLELAGGEQYF.

This rearrangement joins TRBV5-1 to TRBJ2-7; 11 nucleotides agree with TRBD2. J lost 5 bases, V lost 4 bases, and 8 bases had no gene match. CDR3 length equals 15 residues. Per the germline V gene, CDR1 is SGHRS and CDR2 is YFSETQ. CDR3 bases: TGCGCCAGCAGCCTATTAGCGGGAGGGGACCACGAGCAGTACTTC. Translating gives CASSLLAGGDHEQYF.

This chain connects TRBV5-6 to TRBJ2-5; D is unresolved. Germline V CDR1 and CDR2: SGHDT, YYEEEE. The CDR3 contains 16 residues. Trimming cost V 2 bases and J 1 base, with 15 bases left between them. The DNA for the CDR3 is TGTGCCAGCAGCTTAGTGGTCTCGCGGCCCCAAGAGACCCAGTACTTC. It specifies CASSLVVSRPQETQYF.

The gene calls are TRBV11-3 and TRBJ1-2, with 9 nucleotides matching TRBD1. From germline, CDR1 is SGHNT and CDR2 YENEEA. There are 15 residues in the CDR3. J was trimmed by 4 bases and V by 3 bases; bases with no gene match: 6. CDR3 sequence reads: CASSFFTGQGYGYTF. The CDR3 coding sequence is TGTGCCAGCAGCTTTTTTACGGGACAGGGCTATGGCTACACCTTC.

V gene TRBV7-9 combines with J gene TRBJ2-1; TRBD2 matches at 10 bases. The CDR3 covers 16 residues. V lost 6 bases, J lost 4 bases, and 9 bases stayed unmatched. The germline V gene encodes CDR1 SEHNR and CDR2 FQNEAQ (reference sequence). In DNA form, the CDR3 reads TGTGCCAGCAGGAGACTAGCGGGCGAACTATACAATGAGCAGTTCTTC. This codes for CASRRLAGELYNEQFF.

In this sample, this clone turned up once. The J gene is TRBJ2-1, the V gene TRBV7-2; 7 bases fit TRBD2. The CDR3 loop spans 14 amino acids. Per the germline V gene, CDR1 is SGHTA and CDR2 is FQGNSA. V lost 1 base to trimming and J lost 16 bases; unmatched junction nucleotides: 13. For the CDR3, the DNA is TGTGCCAGCAGCTTAGGGGTTGGTGGGAGGGTTTACTTCTTC. Translating it yields CASSLGVGGRVYFF.

The chain couples TRBV28 to TRBJ1-3, with 7 bases matching TRBD1. Per the germline V gene, CDR1 is MDHEN and CDR2 is SYDVKM. The CDR3 is 14 amino acids. Germline trimming cut 8 bases from V and 0 bases from J; bases unmatched to any gene: 4. The CDR3 coding sequence is TGTGCCAGCTGCACAGGGGTCTCTGGAAACACCATATATTTT. Translated: CASCTGVSGNTIYF.

The chain joins TRBV5-1 to TRBJ1-4; a weak D match, TRBD1 (5 bases). The germline V gene encodes CDR1 SGHRS and CDR2 YFSETQ. The CDR3 sequence is 16 residues long. V was cut by 0 bases and J by 0 bases, with 9 bases left in between. The CDR3 is CASSLAGGATNEKLFF. For the CDR3, the DNA is TGCGCCAGCAGCTTGGCGGGGGGTGCAACTAATGAAAAACTGTTTTTT. The variable domain in full, with the rest retrieved from reference TRBV5-1 and TRBJ1-4, is KAGVTQTPRYLIKTRGQQVTLSCSPISGHRSVSWYQQTPGQGLQFLFEYFSETQRNKGNFPGRFSGRQFSNSRSEMNVSTLELGDSALYLCASSLAGGATNEKLFFGSGTQLSVL.